The rows below give T cell receptor beta chains drawn from one sample of a study of blood T cell repertoires in COVID-19. The repertoire was sequenced with immunoSEQ multiplex PCR; TCRdb's copy has only in-frame clones and lacks some. Of about 190,000 clones listed, 88% were seen once; the top ten hold about 4.5%. Input material: peripheral blood. These TCRs come from a human donor in a cohort sampled during active COVID-19. Both conserved end residues are part of each CDR3. The D gene is left open where the match is weak. Only some rows state a clone size, as once, few, many or a class for expanded clones.

j_call clone_size v_call d_call cdr3_aa
TRBJ2-1 NA TRBV7-2 NA CASSLDQPTSGEQFF
TRBJ2-7 once TRBV6-2/TRBV6-3 TRBD1 CASSYSTGGPYEQYF
TRBJ1-5 few TRBV7-9 TRBD1 CASSPGTGSNQPQHF
TRBJ2-7 NA TRBV7-6 NA CASSLGPSYEQYF
TRBJ2-7 NA TRBV4-1 NA CASSQEPQVSYEQYF
TRBJ2-2 NA TRBV27 TRBD2 CASSFSRLAGDGELFF
TRBJ1-2 NA TRBV5-1 NA CASSHGGSDGYTF
TRBJ2-7 NA TRBV6-4 NA CASSDGGTVRPYEQYF
TRBJ1-2 NA TRBV18 NA CASSPLRDTNYGYTF
TRBJ2-7 NA TRBV5-1 NA CASSLAFGGPTYEQYF
TRBJ2-2 NA TRBV6-4 TRBD2 CASNLAGGVNTGELFF
TRBJ1-1 NA TRBV5-1 TRBD1 CASSLQGGTTEAFF
TRBJ1-1 NA TRBV6-2/TRBV6-3 NA CASSYTVEVNTEAFF